The source of this T cell receptor beta chain is a study of T cell clones after liver transplantation. Background on the study: Without induction therapy, subjects received standard immunosuppression until 12-24 months post-transplant. Broader study findings: Graft donor-reactive T cells possibly entered the graft instead of undergoing deletion. Compared with third party-reactive sequences, donor-reactive ones declined more, independent of withdrawal success. A significant post-transplant drop in circulating graft-donor-reactive CD4 TCRbeta sequences occurred in most of the 8 subjects.

Worth noting for this clone: Antigen unknown.

Only in-frame clones appear in the TCRdb table, and some are missing; sequencing was by immunoSEQ multiplex PCR. The sample consists of roughly 80,000 clones, roughly 83% of them appearing once. This sequence was found in a human patient who received a liver transplant. Among the T cells, some may be from the graft donor. The material sequenced was CD4+ T cells from blood, taken at the 22-month timepoint.

CDR3 residues: CASSADRGEQYF. CDR3 bases: TGTGCCAGCTCAGCGGACAGGGGCGAGCAGTACTTC. V and J are TRBV25-1 and TRBJ2-7, with 9 bases matching TRBD1. The CDR3 is 12 residues long. J lost 6 bases, V lost 8 bases, and 5 bases had no gene match. CDR1 is MGHDK and CDR2 is SYGVNS in the germline V gene.